This T cell receptor (beta chain) was retrieved from a study of blood T cells in healthy people across ages. Study results and limitations: In these data, TCR beta diversity tracked strongly with naive T cell percentage.

Per the germline V gene, CDR1 is SEHNR and CDR2 is FQNEAQ (reference sequence). The length of the CDR3 is 15 residues. V trimming: 5 bases; J trimming: 6 bases; junction bases outside the gene matches: 6. A note on this clonotype: Antigen unknown.

Through a sample-barcoded 5' primer and a J-beta primer mix, a second PCR was run for about 6 to 11 cycles. TCRdb re-derived calls from the 5' RACE reads in MiXCR, one entry per CDR3 protein. The sample has 1.8 million or so distinct CDR3 sequences; about 39% are singletons. Healthy Caucasians from Russia aged about 6 to 100 served as donors. Sequenced material: blood. V is TRBV7-9 and J is TRBJ1-4, with TRBD1 matching 10 bases. This sequence was found in a human donor in good health. As DNA, the CDR3 is TGTGCCAGCAGCCCGTTTGGGACAGGGGATGAAAAACTGTTTTTT. Protein product: CASSPFGTGDEKLFF.